This T cell receptor (beta chain) is from a study of vaccination effects on CD4 cells after COVID-19. Study context: Of the BNT162b2 and mRNA-1273 vaccines, participants received two doses of one or the other. Study-level points and caveats: Vaccine- and infection-induced clones showed marked clonal contraction late following vaccination.

Before sequencing took place, the ViraFEST assay used viral peptide pools to expand antigen-specific CD4+ T cells. Culturing for more than 9 days preceded CD4+ T cell isolation. Each vaccine recipient was nucleocapsid antibody negative and had no prior SARS-CoV-2 infection. Cultures received IL-2 medium that replaced half the medium on days 3 and 7. Clones were sequenced by immunoSEQ multiplex PCR, and TCRdb holds only the in-frame ones, with some missing. Counted here are about 79,000 clones, around 70% occurring once; the ten biggest clones make up approximately 1.7%. Points on this clone: What it recognizes is unknown. Different DNA sequences within this sample yield the same CDR3.

This CDR3 is 14 amino acids long. In germline, CDR1 is MDHEN, CDR2 SYDVKM. Losses at the gene ends were 2 bases for V and 2 bases for J; bases not matched to a gene: 2. This TCR was sampled from a human donor who received a COVID-19 vaccine. The rearrangement links TRBV28 to TRBJ1-2, with TRBD1 matching over 7 bases. The starting material was CD4+ T cells from PBMCs cultured with HCoV-229E spike peptides, obtained before COVID-19 vaccination. The CDR3 sequence: CASSLEQGNYGYTF. In DNA, the CDR3 is TGTGCCAGCAGTTTAGAACAGGGGAACTATGGCTACACCTTC.